One T cell receptor (beta chain) is described in this entry. Its target is not known. The data were taken from a study of cytomegalovirus exposure and HLA in healthy donors. On the study more broadly: An earlier analysis identified 117 million unique TCR beta sequences in about 170 million T cells. An early data release held 80 million or so unique TCRs from HLA-typed donors.

The PCR employed 60 Vbeta primers together with 13 Jbeta primers. Repertoires were generated with immunoSEQ multiplex PCR, while TCRdb's copy carries only in-frame clones and drops some. The repertoire consists of about 160,000 clones, with roughly 85% occurring once and the leading ten covering about 0.93%. The study's findings and limits: The study carried out a later analysis of TCR beta sequences. It associated approximately 15,000 of them with specific HLA alleles at a false discovery rate of 0.05. Analyzed later, association rates of TCRs varied across HLA loci, with DRB1 most and HLA-C fewest.

The CDR3 covers 16 residues. Germline CDR1 reads SGHNT; CDR2 reads YYREEE (reference sequence). Trimming took 7 bases from V and 6 from J; bases not matched to a gene: 17. The specimen sequenced was PBMCs. The V call is TRBV5-4, the J call TRBJ1-1, with TRBD1 matching over 8 bases. This TCR was sampled from a woman aged 45-59 years in good health and CMV-seropositive. Written as DNA, the CDR3 is TGTGCCAGCCGAAACGCGGGGGGGCAGGGGGCTTCTGAAGCTTTCTTT. As protein: CASRNAGGQGASEAFF.